This T cell receptor (beta chain) was identified in a study of shared clonotypes between healthy human individuals. Study-level points and caveats: Generally, naive subsets (rather than memory subsets) showed larger estimated richness. Non-shared clonotypes showed lower generation probabilities than clonotypes common to all four donors.

In regard to this clone: The antigen is undetermined.

The donor cohort consisted entirely of Caucasian adults residing in Nashville, Tennessee. Assay: immunoSEQ multiplex PCR; the TCRdb copy retains only in-frame clones and omits some. Altogether about a million clones are present, about 72% being singletons, with the ten largest covering 0.89%. Germline V gene sequence: CDR1 MNHEY, CDR2 SMNVEV (reference sequence). This CDR3 contains 14 residues. V dropped 6 bases and J dropped 2; count of bases not matched to a gene: 7. The sequenced sample consisted of memory CD4+ T cells from PBMCs. Subset indicated: CD45RA-negative fraction. The chain is built from TRBV27 and TRBJ2-7; 7 nucleotides align to TRBD2. This sequence was found in a young man in good health. Some clones in this sample may be carry-over from other donors' samples. In nucleotides, the CDR3 is TGTGCCAGCAGACAAAGCGGGACCCCCTACGAGCAGTACTTC. Translating gives CASRQSGTPYEQYF.